This T cell receptor beta chain emerged from a study of T-cell memory formation after mild COVID-19. Germline V gene lookup returns CDR1 SGHRS and CDR2 YFSETQ. V was shortened by 6 bases and J by 5 bases, with 9 bases between the two germline ends. CDR3 size: 13 residues. This clonotype showed up just a few times. Its matching antigen is unknown. Findings and limits, study-wide: Prior to infection, memory already included some responding clones, suggesting cross-reactive memory joined.

One entry per CDR3 protein, called by TCRdb with MiXCR from the 5' RACE reads. The table lists just over 300,000 distinct CDR3 sequences, approximately 19% of them singletons, with 21% in the top ten. The sequence was collected from a man younger than 35 who had mild COVID-19 (a few samples of this study predate the infection). Cell type and time point are not known. The chain employs TRBV5-1 and TRBJ1-6; D unclear. Sequenced material: PBMCs or a T cell subset sorted from them (not recorded which). The CDR3 nucleotides read TGCGCCAGCACTCGCGATCATAATTCACCCCTCCACTTT. Its protein is CASTRDHNSPLHF.